The source of this T cell receptor beta chain is a study of T-cell reconstitution after alpha-beta-depleted transplantation in children. V was clipped by 0 bases and J by 4 bases, with 11 bases between them. CDR1 and CDR2 from the germline V gene are PRHDT and FYEKMQ (reference sequence). The CDR3 has 15 residues. TCRbeta library construction was performed incorporating unique molecular identifiers. TCRdb reprocessed the PCR reads via MiXCR and lists one record per CDR3 protein. The sample carries approximately 390,000 distinct CDR3 sequences, roughly 11% recorded once. The chain combines TRBV13 with TRBJ2-3, with D unresolved. The specimen comprised PBMCs from the stem cell graft donor, sampled from the stem cell graft. This TCR came from a human donor who donated a stem cell graft to a child with acute myeloid leukemia. Here the CDR3 DNA reads TGTGCCAGCAGCTTAGGGTCCGTAGTCGCAGATACGCAGTATTTT. Its protein product is CASSLGSVVADTQYF.